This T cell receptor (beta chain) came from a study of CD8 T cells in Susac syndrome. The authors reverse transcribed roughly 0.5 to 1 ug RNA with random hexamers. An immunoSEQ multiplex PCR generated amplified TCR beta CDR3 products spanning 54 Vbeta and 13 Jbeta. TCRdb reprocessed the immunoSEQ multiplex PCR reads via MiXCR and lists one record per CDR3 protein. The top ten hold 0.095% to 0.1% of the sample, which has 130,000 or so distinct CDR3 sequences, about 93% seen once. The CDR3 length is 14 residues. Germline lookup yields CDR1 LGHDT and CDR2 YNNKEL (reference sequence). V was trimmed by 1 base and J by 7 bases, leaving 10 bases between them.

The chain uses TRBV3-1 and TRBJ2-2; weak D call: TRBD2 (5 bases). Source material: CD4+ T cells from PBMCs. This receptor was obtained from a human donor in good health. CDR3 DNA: TGTGCCAGCAGCCAAGTGGGCGGGCTCGGGGAGCTGTTTTTT. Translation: CASSQVGGLGELFF.